A single sample gave rise to the 29 T cell receptor beta chains below, sequenced in a study of cytomegalovirus exposure and HLA in healthy donors. Clones were sequenced by immunoSEQ multiplex PCR, and TCRdb holds only the in-frame ones, with some missing. The table includes about 56,000 clones, 90% to 95% detected once. The sample was PBMCs. These receptors were taken from a man between 18 and 29 years old in good health and CMV-seronegative.

This clone occurred once. This chain joins TRBV6-6 and TRBJ2-6; 7 positions agree with TRBD1. This CDR3 spans 16 amino acids. The J segment lost 2 bases and the V segment lost 2 bases, leaving 3 bases of the junction unmatched. Germline assignment: CDR1 MNHNY and CDR2 SVGAGI (reference sequence). Here the CDR3 reads CASSYVGGAGANVLTF. The DNA of the CDR3 is TGTGCCAGCAGTTACGTAGGGGGCGCTGGGGCCAACGTCCTGACTTTC.

This clone was observed once. The chain is built from TRBV27 and TRBJ1-5; no reliable D call. The V gene lost 0 bases and the J gene lost 1 base, with 4 bases spanning the gap. Looked up from germline, CDR1 is MNHEY and CDR2 is SMNVEV (reference sequence). The CDR3 has 14 residues. CDR3 DNA sequence: TGTGCCAGCAGTTTATCGAGGAGCAATCAGCCCCAGCATTTT. It is translated as CASSLSRSNQPQHF.

The V and J genes are TRBV6-5 and TRBJ2-7; 11 positions agree with TRBD2. Germline V lookup: CDR1 MNHEY, CDR2 SVGAGI. The V segment lost 2 bases and the J segment 3 bases; nucleotides outside the gene matches: 0. This CDR3 is built from 14 residues. CDR3 coding DNA: TGTGCCAGCAGTTACGGGACTAGCGGCTACGAGCAGTACTTC. Its translation is CASSYGTSGYEQYF.

In this sample, this clone turned up once. The chain combines TRBV9 with TRBJ2-1; weak D call: TRBD2 (5 bases). This CDR3 is 13 amino acids long. V was shortened by 3 bases and J by 5 bases, with 9 bases between the two germline ends. Germline V CDR1 and CDR2: SGDLS, YYNGEE. The DNA for the CDR3 is TGTGCCAGCAGCGGGAGCGGAAACAATGAGCAGTTCTTC. Encoded protein: CASSGSGNNEQFF.

The chain combines TRBV28 with TRBJ2-5, with TRBD1 matching over 9 bases. V shed 8 bases, J shed 4 bases, and the junction held 8 bases outside the gene matches. CDR1 and CDR2 (germline): MDHEN, SYDVKM. The CDR3 has 14 residues. CDR3 region: CASYRTGGGETQYF. In DNA, the CDR3 is TGTGCCAGCTATCGTACAGGGGGCGGAGAGACCCAGTACTTC.

The V and J genes are TRBV6-1 and TRBJ2-3; D is possibly TRBD2 (6 bases). The CDR3 sequence is 14 residues long. Per germline, CDR1 MNHNS and CDR2 SASEGT. The ends were cut back, 5 bases at V and 4 bases at J, with 13 bases in the middle. CDR3 DNA: TGTGCCAGCAGTCCGCCGCGGGGCCCAGATACGCAGTATTTT. It translates to CASSPPRGPDTQYF.

The V and J genes are TRBV29-1 and TRBJ2-7; D uncertain. The CDR3 length is 11 residues. The V gene's germline CDR1 is SQVTM and CDR2 ANQGSEA. The germline V and J ends were trimmed by 5 bases and 3 bases, with 8 bases remaining between them. The CDR3 coding sequence is TGCAGCGTTTCAGCTAGCTACGAGCAGTACTTC. Translation: CSVSASYEQYF.

The J gene is TRBJ2-7, the V gene TRBV6-5, with 9 bases lining up with TRBD1. The CDR3 has 14 residues. Germline V gene data show CDR1 as MNHEY and CDR2 as SVGAGI. Losses at the gene ends were 7 bases for V and 7 bases for J; bases not matched to a gene: 11. The CDR3 DNA reads TGTGCCAGCACCGCGCTACAGGGGGCGGGGGAGCAGTACTTC. Translating gives CASTALQGAGEQYF.

The chain employs TRBV28 and TRBJ2-5; maybe TRBD2 (5 bases). The V gene's germline CDR1 is MDHEN and CDR2 SYDVKM. Trimming cost V 4 bases and J 5 bases, with 17 bases left between them. There are 15 residues in the CDR3. The CDR3 spells CASSSPGPRGETQYF. The CDR3 DNA sequence: TGTGCCAGCAGTTCGCCCGGTCCCCGCGGGGAGACCCAGTACTTC.

The V and J genes are TRBV4-3 and TRBJ1-4; TRBD1 aligns across 10 bases. Looked up from germline, CDR1 is LGHNA and CDR2 is YSLEER. Trimming took 3 bases from V and 4 from J; bases not matched to a gene: 11. The CDR3 is 18 residues long. CDR3 region: CASSHATTGGSGNEKLFF. The CDR3 nucleotides are TGCGCCAGCAGCCACGCCACGACAGGGGGCAGTGGTAATGAAAAACTGTTTTTT.

The V call is TRBV29-1, the J call TRBJ1-2; 7 nucleotides agree with TRBD1. V gave up 6 bases and J gave up 6 bases; unmatched junction bases: 13. The CDR3 extends over 14 amino acids. CDR1 SQVTM and CDR2 ANQGSEA come from the germline V gene. The DNA for the CDR3 is TGCAGCGTAACACCCGGGACAGAAATTAATGGCTACACCTTC. This gives the protein CSVTPGTEINGYTF.

This chain connects TRBV9 to TRBJ2-2, with 7 positions matching TRBD1. The CDR3 covers 14 residues. Losses at the gene ends were 4 bases for V and 7 bases for J; bases not matched to a gene: 7. Germline lookup yields CDR1 SGDLS and CDR2 YYNGEE. CDR3 region: CASSLDRRFGELFF. The CDR3 DNA reads as TGTGCCAGCAGCTTGGACAGGCGTTTCGGGGAGCTGTTTTTT.

The chain is built from TRBV18 and TRBJ2-7, with a weak D call TRBD1 (6 bases). The germline gives CDR1 KGHSH, CDR2 LQKENI. The V and J ends lost 0 bases and 3 bases respectively, with 12 bases between them. The CDR3 runs to 15 residues. CDR3 sequence: CASSPPNRVFYEQYF. The CDR3 coding sequence is TGTGCCAGCTCACCACCGAACAGGGTGTTCTACGAGCAGTACTTC.

The chain has TRBV27 and TRBJ1-4; 7 bases line up with TRBD1. The germline CDR1 and CDR2 sequences are MNHEY and SMNVEV (reference sequence). The CDR3 runs 14 residues. V shed 5 bases, J shed 3 bases, and the junction held 3 bases outside the gene matches. CDR3 loop: CASSPGTANEKLFF. The CDR3 DNA is TGTGCCAGCAGTCCCGGGACAGCTAATGAAAAACTGTTTTTT.

The chain couples TRBV9 to TRBJ2-7, with D maybe TRBD2 (6 bases). The germline V and J ends were trimmed by 0 bases and 2 bases, with 9 bases remaining between them. The CDR3 spans 14 residues. Germline CDR1 is SGDLS and CDR2 is YYNGEE. The CDR3 nucleotides read TGTGCCAGCAGCGTAGGGCGGGGCCCCTACGAGCAGTACTTC. Its translation is CASSVGRGPYEQYF.

The rearrangement joins TRBV10-2 to TRBJ2-3; D unresolved. V lost 5 bases to trimming and J lost 0 bases, with 15 bases between them. This CDR3 comprises 16 residues. The germline CDR1 and CDR2 sequences are WSHSY and SAAADI. The CDR3 spells CASSYGESASTDTQYF. The DNA of the CDR3 is TGCGCCAGCAGTTACGGAGAGAGCGCTAGCACAGATACGCAGTATTTT.

This chain uses TRBV29-1 with TRBJ2-6, with D perhaps TRBD2 (5 bases). The germline CDR1 and CDR2 sequences are SQVTM and ANQGSEA. V gave up 4 bases and J gave up 3 bases, with 10 bases separating them. CDR3 length equals 14 residues. In DNA, the CDR3 is TGCAGCGTTGGAGGGTTGGGTGGGGCCAACGTCCTGACTTTC. It encodes CSVGGLGGANVLTF. Complete variable domain (other parts from reference TRBV29-1 and TRBJ2-6): SAVISQKPSRDICQRGTSLTIQCQVDSQVTMMFWYRQQPGQSLTLIATANQGSEATYESGFVIDKFPISRPNLTFSTLTVSNMSPEDSSIYLCSVGGLGGANVLTFGAGSRLTVL.

The gene calls are TRBV18 and TRBJ2-7; D unclear. Germline loops: CDR1 KGHSH, CDR2 LQKENI. Trimming shortened V by 2 bases and J by 6 bases, and 11 bases separated the two germline ends. This CDR3 contains 13 residues. In nucleotides, the CDR3 is TGTGCCAGCTCACCAGCCGGGTCTGCCGAGCAGTACTTC. Amino acid sequence: CASSPAGSAEQYF. Variable domain in full (rest from reference TRBV18 and TRBJ2-7): NAGVMQNPRHLVRRRGQEARLRCSPMKGHSHVYWYRQLPEEGLKFMVYLQKENIIDESGMPKERFSAEFPKEGPSILRIQQVVRGDSAAYFCASSPAGSAEQYFGPGTRLTVT.

The chain links TRBV23-1 to TRBJ2-7, with D perhaps matching TRBD2 (6 bases). TRBV23-1 is an ORF; its function is uncertain. Trimming stripped 4 bases from V and 3 bases from J, with 10 bases between. This CDR3 comprises 13 residues. Here the CDR3 reads CASSRREIYEQYF. The CDR3, as DNA: TGCGCCAGCAGTCGACGGGAGATCTACGAGCAGTACTTC.

The chain carries TRBV7-3 and TRBJ1-5, with D perhaps TRBD1 (5 bases). From germline, CDR1 is SGHTA and CDR2 FQGTGA. V was pared by 3 bases and J by 6 bases, with 12 bases between. The CDR3 has 14 residues. CDR3 protein: CASSLSGWVQPQHF. CDR3 DNA: TGTGCCAGCAGCTTGTCAGGGTGGGTTCAGCCCCAGCATTTT.

This chain uses TRBV28 with TRBJ2-4; D is possibly TRBD1 (5 bases). Germline V gene data show CDR1 as MDHEN and CDR2 as SYDVKM. This CDR3 region has 15 residues. The V end lost 8 bases, the J end lost 0 bases, and 14 bases lay between the germline ends. The CDR3 nucleotides read TGTGCCAGCCAACAACAGGAAACAGCCAAAAACATTCAGTACTTC. This gives the protein CASQQQETAKNIQYF.

The chain uses TRBV27 and TRBJ2-7; 12 bases map to TRBD2. Germline CDR1 reads MNHEY; CDR2 reads SMNVEV (reference sequence). The V gene end was trimmed by 2 bases and the J gene end by 2 bases; junction bases not matched to a gene: 4. This CDR3 has 16 amino acids. The CDR3 DNA sequence: TGTGCCAGCAGTTTAGATGGACTAGCGGGAACCTACGAGCAGTACTTC. This sequence encodes CASSLDGLAGTYEQYF.

This sequence joins TRBV6-1 and TRBJ2-1; no reliable D call. Germline V lookup: CDR1 MNHNS, CDR2 SASEGT. The CDR3 loop spans 15 amino acids. V dropped 2 bases and J dropped 0 bases, with 8 bases sitting between them. CDR3 region: CASSETTNSYNEQFF. CDR3 nucleotide sequence: TGTGCCAGCAGTGAAACAACCAACTCCTACAATGAGCAGTTCTTC.

J is TRBJ2-2 and V is TRBV7-2; 9 bases fit TRBD2. The CDR3 is made up of 16 amino acids. The ends lost 1 base at V and 8 bases at J; junction bases unmatched: 8. CDR1 and CDR2 (germline): SGHTA, FQGNSA. This chain's CDR3 is CASSLVGPSGMGELFF. The CDR3 DNA reads as TGTGCCAGCAGCTTAGTAGGGCCTAGCGGGATGGGGGAGCTGTTTTTT.

This clone was detected only once. V and J are TRBV6-5 and TRBJ2-6; TRBD1 is a possible D gene (5 bases). The germline V and J ends were trimmed by 8 bases and 0 bases, with 8 bases remaining between them. Germline V gene lookup returns CDR1 MNHEY and CDR2 SVGAGI. This CDR3 comprises 14 residues. CDR3 amino acids: CASGRDSGANVLTF. The CDR3 coding sequence is TGTGCCAGCGGCAGGGACTCTGGGGCCAACGTCCTGACTTTC.

The chain carries TRBV11-2 and TRBJ1-2, with no clear D. V dropped 5 bases and J dropped 1 base, with 14 bases sitting between them. Germline loops: CDR1 SGHAT, CDR2 FQNNGV. CDR3 length: 15 amino acids. DNA for the CDR3: TGTGCCAGCAGCCCTAATAGACACCGTAACTATGGCTACACCTTC. Its protein is CASSPNRHRNYGYTF. Combining the CDR3 with reference TRBV11-2 and TRBJ1-2 gives the whole variable domain EAGVAQSPRYKIIEKRQSVAFWCNPISGHATLYWYQQILGQGPKLLIQFQNNGVVDDSQLPKDRFSAERLKGVDSTLKIQPAKLEDSAVYLCASSPNRHRNYGYTFGSGTRLTVV.

V is TRBV10-3 and J is TRBJ1-4; 10 bases match TRBD1. J was trimmed by 8 bases and V by 10 bases; bases with no gene match: 7. The CDR3 has 13 residues. Germline V lookup: CDR1 ENHRY, CDR2 SYGVKD. This chain's CDR3 is CASWGQGSEKLFF. In DNA form, the CDR3 reads TGTGCCAGCTGGGGACAGGGGTCCGAAAAACTGTTTTTT.

The V and J genes are TRBV5-4 and TRBJ2-3, with 13 bases lining up with TRBD2. The CDR3 is 18 residues long. Unmatched junction bases numbered 6, after V lost 2 bases and J lost 0 bases. Germline V gene sequence: CDR1 SGHNT, CDR2 YYREEE (reference sequence). Written as DNA, the CDR3 is TGTGCCAGCAGCTTTAGACTAGCGGGAGGAGGGAGCACAGATACGCAGTATTTT. Translated, it gives CASSFRLAGGGSTDTQYF.

This chain joins TRBV4-3 and TRBJ2-7; 7 bases match TRBD2. CDR1 and CDR2 (germline): LGHNA, YSLEER. Trimming removed 1 base from V and 3 bases from J; junction bases left unmatched: 6. The length of the CDR3 is 15 residues. The CDR3 region is CASSQGREGRYEQYF. CDR3 DNA: TGCGCCAGCAGCCAAGGGAGGGAGGGCCGCTACGAGCAGTACTTC.